These 9 T cell receptor beta chains originate from one sample sequenced in a study of blood T cell repertoires in COVID-19. Produced via immunoSEQ multiplex PCR; TCRdb's table is partial and in-frame only. The sample carries approximately 240,000 clones, around 82% recorded once. The material sequenced was peripheral blood. These receptors all stem from a woman at least 80 years old with active or convalescent COVID-19.

V is TRBV18 and J is TRBJ1-4; D gene ambiguous. Germline assignment: CDR1 KGHSH and CDR2 LQKENI. The CDR3 has 16 amino acids. Trimming took off 3 bases at V and 0 bases at J, with 11 bases between the two ends. CDR3 nucleotide sequence: TGTGCCAGCTCACCTGTGCAGACTGCAACTAATGAAAAACTGTTTTTT. This sequence encodes CASSPVQTATNEKLFF.

The V and J genes are TRBV19 and TRBJ2-2; 8 bases match TRBD2. CDR1 is LNHDA, CDR2 SQIVND, per germline (reference sequence). The CDR3 covers 18 residues. V lost 1 base and J lost 4; bases outside the gene matches: 11. The CDR3 nucleotides read TGTGCCAGTAGTATAGTAGTTCGGGCCACTAGCGGCACCGGGGAGCTGTTTTTT. Translated: CASSIVVRATSGTGELFF.

The chain employs TRBV15 and TRBJ1-1; no firm D call. Per the germline V gene, CDR1 is LNHNV and CDR2 is YYDKDF (reference sequence). The V gene lost 1 base and the J gene lost 0 bases, with 3 bases spanning the gap. This CDR3 has 13 residues. The CDR3 DNA reads as TGTGCCACCAGCAGAGCTGTGAACACTGAAGCTTTCTTT. Residues: CATSRAVNTEAFF. The full variable domain, in which reference TRBV15 and TRBJ1-1 provide the parts outside the CDR3, is DAMVIQNPRYQVTQFGKPVTLSCSQTLNHNVMYWYQQKSSQAPKLLFHYYDKDFNNEADTPDNFQSRRPNTSFCFLDIRSPGLGDTAMYLCATSRAVNTEAFFGQGTRLTVV.

The chain employs TRBV11-2 and TRBJ1-1; 8 positions match TRBD1. V dropped 4 bases and J dropped 3; count of bases not matched to a gene: 10. The CDR3 is made up of 16 amino acids. Per the germline V gene, CDR1 is SGHAT and CDR2 is FQNNGV. CDR3 sequence: CASSSLGTGAYTEAFF. CDR3 in DNA: TGTGCCAGCAGCTCCCTTGGGACAGGCGCCTACACTGAAGCTTTCTTT.

The rearrangement uses TRBV28 and TRBJ1-3, with 7 nucleotides matching TRBD1. CDR3 length equals 15 residues. CDR1 is MDHEN, CDR2 SYDVKM, per germline. Losses at the gene ends were 5 bases for V and 1 base for J; bases not matched to a gene: 5. The CDR3 region has the DNA TGTGCCAGCAGTAGAGGGGGCGATTCTGGAAACACCATATATTTT. Translated: CASSRGGDSGNTIYF.

Note on this clone: The sample holds other DNA sequences that translate to the same CDR3. The chain joins TRBV18 to TRBJ1-3, with D uncertain. The germline V gene encodes CDR1 KGHSH and CDR2 LQKENI. The ends were cut back, 6 bases at V and 0 bases at J, with 9 bases in the middle. The CDR3 loop spans 14 amino acids. The DNA for the CDR3 is TGTGCCAGCTCGCCAAGCCGCTCTGGAAACACCATATATTTT. Its translation is CASSPSRSGNTIYF.

The chain combines TRBV5-1 with TRBJ2-1; D uncertain. CDR1 and CDR2 from the germline V gene are SGHRS and YFSETQ. V lost 4 bases and J 4 bases, leaving 15 bases between the germline ends. The CDR3 sequence is 15 residues long. The CDR3: CASSQDIGLYNEQFF. CDR3 in DNA: TGCGCCAGCAGCCAAGACATAGGCCTATACAATGAGCAGTTCTTC.

The gene calls are TRBV5-1 and TRBJ2-1, with 7 nucleotides matching TRBD1. The CDR3 has 16 residues. V lost 3 bases to trimming and J lost 4 bases; unmatched junction nucleotides: 10. Per germline, CDR1 SGHRS and CDR2 YFSETQ. This chain's CDR3 is CASSSQPVRGYNEQFF. The CDR3 region has the DNA TGCGCCAGCAGCTCTCAACCGGTCAGGGGGTACAATGAGCAGTTCTTC. The variable domain in full, completed from reference TRBV5-1 and TRBJ2-1, reads KAGVTQTPRYLIKTRGQQVTLSCSPISGHRSVSWYQQTPGQGLQFLFEYFSETQRNKGNFPGRFSGRQFSNSRSEMNVSTLELGDSALYLCASSSQPVRGYNEQFFGPGTRLTVL.

The chain carries TRBV5-1 and TRBJ2-3; no clear D. The CDR3 sequence is 13 residues long. From germline, CDR1 is SGHRS and CDR2 YFSETQ. Trimming shortened V by 4 bases and J by 4 bases, and 10 bases separated the two germline ends. The CDR3 DNA is TGCGCCAGCAGCCTGACACCTCCAGATACGCAGTATTTT. It yields the protein CASSLTPPDTQYF.